The 4 T cell receptor beta chains reported below all come from one sample, sequenced in a study of cytomegalovirus exposure and HLA in healthy donors. The PCR ran on 60 Vbeta and 13 Jbeta primers. Assay: immunoSEQ multiplex PCR; the TCRdb copy retains only in-frame clones and omits some. Of some 60,000 clones listed, about 80% are singletons. The material sequenced was PBMCs. These receptors were taken from a woman in her 40s in good health and CMV-seronegative.

This clone turned up a few times. V and J are TRBV7-2 and TRBJ2-5, with 9 bases lining up with TRBD2. V lost 1 base to trimming and J lost 5 bases; unmatched junction nucleotides: 8. Per germline, CDR1 SGHTA and CDR2 FQGNSA. This CDR3 has 16 amino acids. CDR3 nucleotide sequence: TGTGCCAGCAGCTTAGGGGTAGCGGGAGTTGGGGAGACCCAGTACTTC. Its protein product is CASSLGVAGVGETQYF.

DNA for the CDR3: TGCAGCGTCAGGAGGACAGACAACACTGAAGCTTTCTTT. Its protein is CSVRRTDNTEAFF. The gene calls are TRBV29-1 and TRBJ1-1, with a weak D call TRBD1 (6 bases). The CDR3 is 13 amino acids. CDR1 SQVTM and CDR2 ANQGSEA come from the germline V gene. V was pared by 6 bases and J by 2 bases, with 13 bases between.

The chain employs TRBV7-2 and TRBJ2-1; a weak D match, TRBD1 (5 bases). V was shortened by 2 bases and J by 7 bases, with 12 bases between the two germline ends. Germline CDR1 SGHTA, CDR2 FQGNSA. The length of the CDR3 is 14 residues. CDR3 in DNA: TGTGCCAGCAGCTTAATCCAGGGAAGTAATGAGCAGTTCTTC. Translation gives CASSLIQGSNEQFF. Variable domain in full (rest from reference TRBV7-2 and TRBJ2-1): GAGVSQSPSNKVTEKGKDVELRCDPISGHTALYWYRQSLGQGLEFLIYFQGNSAPDKSGLPSDRFSAERTGGSVSTLTIQRTQQEDSAVYLCASSLIQGSNEQFFGPGTRLTVL.

The V and J genes are TRBV2 and TRBJ2-3, with D unclear. This CDR3 has 14 amino acids. V gave up 1 base and J gave up 2 bases, with 7 bases separating them. CDR1 and CDR2 from the germline V gene are SNHLY and FYNNEI. The CDR3, as DNA: TGTGCCAGCAGTGAAGTGGTAGTCACAGATACGCAGTATTTT. It codes for CASSEVVVTDTQYF.